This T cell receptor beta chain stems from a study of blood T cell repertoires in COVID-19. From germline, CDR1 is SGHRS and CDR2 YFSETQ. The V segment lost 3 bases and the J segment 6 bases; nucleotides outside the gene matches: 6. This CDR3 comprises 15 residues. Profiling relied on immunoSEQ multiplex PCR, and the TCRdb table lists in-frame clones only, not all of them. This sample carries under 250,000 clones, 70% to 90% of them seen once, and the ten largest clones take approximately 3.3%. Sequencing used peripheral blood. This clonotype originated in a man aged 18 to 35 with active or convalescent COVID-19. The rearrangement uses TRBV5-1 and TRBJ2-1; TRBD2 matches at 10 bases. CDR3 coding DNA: TGCGCCAGCAGCTACTCCGGGACTAGCGCCAATGAGCAGTTCTTC. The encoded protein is CASSYSGTSANEQFF.